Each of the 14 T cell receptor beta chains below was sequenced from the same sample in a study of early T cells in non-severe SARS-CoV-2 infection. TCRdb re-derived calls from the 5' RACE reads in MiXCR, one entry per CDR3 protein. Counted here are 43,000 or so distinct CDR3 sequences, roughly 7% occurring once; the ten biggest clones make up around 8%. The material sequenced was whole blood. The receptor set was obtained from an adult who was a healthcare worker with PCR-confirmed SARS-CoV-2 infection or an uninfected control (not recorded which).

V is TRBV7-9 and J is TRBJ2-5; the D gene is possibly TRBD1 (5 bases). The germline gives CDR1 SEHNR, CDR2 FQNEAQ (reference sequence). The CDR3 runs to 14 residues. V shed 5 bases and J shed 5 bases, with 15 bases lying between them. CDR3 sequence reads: CASSVKGALETQYF. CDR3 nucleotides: TGTGCCAGCAGCGTTAAAGGGGCACTGGAGACCCAGTACTTC.

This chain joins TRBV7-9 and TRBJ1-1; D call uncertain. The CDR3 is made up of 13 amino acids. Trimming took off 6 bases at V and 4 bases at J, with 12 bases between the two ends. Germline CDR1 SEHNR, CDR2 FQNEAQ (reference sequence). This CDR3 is CASRLSKATEAFF. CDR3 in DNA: TGTGCCAGCAGATTATCTAAGGCCACTGAAGCTTTCTTT. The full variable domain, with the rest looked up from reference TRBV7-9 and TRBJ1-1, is DTGVSQNPRHKITKRGQNVTFRCDPISEHNRLYWYRQTLGQGPEFLTYFQNEAQLEKSRLLSDRFSAERPKGSFSTLEIQRTEQGDSAMYLCASRLSKATEAFFGQGTRLTVV.

In DNA, the CDR3 is TGCGCCAGCAGCTTGGATTGGGGGAACGAGCAGTACTTC. It codes for CASSLDWGNEQYF. V and J are TRBV5-1 and TRBJ2-7; the D call may be TRBD1 or TRBD2 (5 bases each). CDR1 SGHRS and CDR2 YFSETQ come from the germline V gene. The V end was cut by 0 bases, the J end by 5 bases, with 9 bases between. This CDR3 contains 13 residues. The whole variable domain, filled in from reference TRBV5-1 and TRBJ2-7, reads KAGVTQTPRYLIKTRGQQVTLSCSPISGHRSVSWYQQTPGQGLQFLFEYFSETQRNKGNFPGRFSGRQFSNSRSEMNVSTLELGDSALYLCASSLDWGNEQYFGPGTRLTVT.

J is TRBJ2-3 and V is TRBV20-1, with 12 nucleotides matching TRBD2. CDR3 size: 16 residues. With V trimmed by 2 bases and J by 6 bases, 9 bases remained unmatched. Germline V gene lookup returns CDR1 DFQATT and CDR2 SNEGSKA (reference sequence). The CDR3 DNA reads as TGCAGTGCTAGAACTCCCCTAGCGGGGGGGCCGGATACGCAGTATTTT. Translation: CSARTPLAGGPDTQYF.

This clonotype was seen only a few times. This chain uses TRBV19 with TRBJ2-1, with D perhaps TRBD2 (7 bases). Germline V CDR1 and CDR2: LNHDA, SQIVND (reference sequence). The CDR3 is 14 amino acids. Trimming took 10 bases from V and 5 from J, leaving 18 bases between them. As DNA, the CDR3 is TGTGCCACCCATAGGGGGGGGCCGCACAATGAGCAGTTCTTC. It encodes CATHRGGPHNEQFF.

As DNA, the CDR3 is TGCAGCGTCCTGGGAGACAGGGAGTACGAGCAGTACTTC. The encoded protein is CSVLGDREYEQYF. The chain carries TRBV29-1 and TRBJ2-7; 7 bases align to TRBD1. Germline trimming cut 6 bases from V and 4 bases from J; bases unmatched to any gene: 9. Germline V CDR1 and CDR2: SQVTM, ANQGSEA. The CDR3 is 13 residues long.

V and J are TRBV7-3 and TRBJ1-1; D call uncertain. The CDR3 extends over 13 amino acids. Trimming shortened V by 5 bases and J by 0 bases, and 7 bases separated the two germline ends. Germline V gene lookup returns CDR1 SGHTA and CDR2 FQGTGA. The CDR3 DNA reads TGTGCCAGCAGCGCGGGGATGAACACTGAAGCTTTCTTT. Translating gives CASSAGMNTEAFF.

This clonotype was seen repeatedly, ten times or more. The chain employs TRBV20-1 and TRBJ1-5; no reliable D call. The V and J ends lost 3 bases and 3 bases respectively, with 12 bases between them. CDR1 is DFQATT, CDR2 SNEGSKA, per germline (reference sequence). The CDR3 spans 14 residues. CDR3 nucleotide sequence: TGCAGTGCTAGGCCAGTGGCCCTCAATCAGCCCCAGCATTTT. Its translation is CSARPVALNQPQHF.

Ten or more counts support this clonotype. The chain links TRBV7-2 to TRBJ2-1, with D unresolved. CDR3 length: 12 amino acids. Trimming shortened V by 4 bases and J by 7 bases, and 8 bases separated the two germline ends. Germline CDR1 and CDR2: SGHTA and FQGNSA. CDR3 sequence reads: CASSSWKNEQFF. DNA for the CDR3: TGTGCCAGCAGCTCTTGGAAGAATGAGCAGTTCTTC.

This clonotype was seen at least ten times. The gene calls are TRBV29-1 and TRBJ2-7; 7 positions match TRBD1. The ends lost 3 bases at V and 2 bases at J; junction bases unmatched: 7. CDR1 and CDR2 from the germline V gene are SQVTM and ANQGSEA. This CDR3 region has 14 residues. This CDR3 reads CSVEPGQETYEQYF. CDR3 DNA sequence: TGCAGCGTTGAGCCCGGACAGGAGACCTACGAGCAGTACTTC.

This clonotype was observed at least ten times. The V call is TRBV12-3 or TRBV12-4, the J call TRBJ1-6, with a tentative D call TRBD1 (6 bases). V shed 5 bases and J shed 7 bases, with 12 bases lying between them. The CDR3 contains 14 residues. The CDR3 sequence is CASSGDTGNSPLHF. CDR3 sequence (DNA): TGTGCCAGCAGTGGGGACACAGGAAATTCACCCCTCCACTTT.

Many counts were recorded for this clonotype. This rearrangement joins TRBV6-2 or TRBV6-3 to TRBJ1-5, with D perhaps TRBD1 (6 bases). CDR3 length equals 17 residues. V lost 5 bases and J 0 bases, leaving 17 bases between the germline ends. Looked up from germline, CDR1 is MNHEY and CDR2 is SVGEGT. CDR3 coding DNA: TGTGCCAGCAGTAGGAGGGATAAACAGGGTAGCAATCAGCCCCAGCATTTT. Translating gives CASSRRDKQGSNQPQHF.

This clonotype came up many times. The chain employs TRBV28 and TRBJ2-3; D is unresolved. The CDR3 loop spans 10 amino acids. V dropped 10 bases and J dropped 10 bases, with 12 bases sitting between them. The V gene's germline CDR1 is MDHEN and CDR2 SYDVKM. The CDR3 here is CATSARPQYF. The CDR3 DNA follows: TGTGCCACCTCGGCTCGTCCGCAGTATTTT. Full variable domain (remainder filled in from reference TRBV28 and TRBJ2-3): DVKVTQSSRYLVKRTGEKVFLECVQDMDHENMFWYRQDPGLGLRLIYFSYDVKMKEKGDIPEGYSVSREKKERFSLILESASTNQTSMYLCATSARPQYFGPGTRLTVL.

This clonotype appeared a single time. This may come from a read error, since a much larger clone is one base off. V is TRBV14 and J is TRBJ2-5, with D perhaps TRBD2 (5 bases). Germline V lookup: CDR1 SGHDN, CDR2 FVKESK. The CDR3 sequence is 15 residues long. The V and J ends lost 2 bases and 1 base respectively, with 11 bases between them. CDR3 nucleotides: TGTGCCAGCAGCCAAAAAAGGGAGATCCAAGAGACCCAGTACTTC. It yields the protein CASSQKREIQETQYF.